The 10 T cell receptor beta chains listed next were all sequenced from one sample in a study of blood T cells in healthy people across ages. Together with a sample-barcoded 5' primer, a J-beta primer mix was included in a second PCR lasting roughly 6 to 12 cycles. TCRdb reanalysed the 5' RACE reads using MiXCR and keeps one entry per CDR3 protein. The sample lists about 800,000 distinct CDR3 sequences, approximately 25% occurring once. The same sample was also used in a study of T cells of mothers and their children.

The sequenced sample was blood. The receptors stem from a boy aged 10-17 years in good health.

In its sample, this clonotype was seen a few times. The chain is built from TRBV6-2 or TRBV6-3 and TRBJ2-7; D could derive from TRBD1 or TRBD2 (5 bases each). V dropped 2 bases and J dropped 2 bases, with 13 bases sitting between them. The CDR3 is 15 amino acids. CDR1 and CDR2 (germline): MNHEY, SVGEGT. CDR3 nucleotide sequence: TGTGCCAGCAGTTACGGACTCGGGACCGCCTACGAGCAGTACTTC. Translating gives CASSYGLGTAYEQYF.

The J gene is TRBJ2-5, the V gene TRBV5-1; D may match TRBD1 or TRBD2 (6 bases each). The J call could be wrong; TRBJ2-7 is a better fit for the DNA end. CDR1 and CDR2 (germline): SGHRS, YFSETQ. The CDR3 contains 14 residues. The CDR3 sequence is CASSFGGRSYEQYF. The CDR3 DNA is TGCGCCAGCAGCTTTGGGGGGCGCTCCTACGAGCAGTACTTC.

This clonotype was picked up a small number of times. The chain has TRBV20-1 and TRBJ2-5; D not certain. The J call may be faulty, since TRBJ2-1 better matches the DNA end. This CDR3 has 14 amino acids. In germline, CDR1 is DFQATT, CDR2 SNEGSKA (reference sequence). Written as DNA, the CDR3 is TGCAGTGCTAGAGTGCAACGTCCCCTCAATGAGCAGTTCTTC. Residues: CSARVQRPLNEQFF.

The CDR3, as DNA: TGTGCCAGCAGGGAGCGAGGGGCAGAGACGGGGTACGAGCAGTACTTC. It codes for CASRERGAETGYEQYF. The chain joins TRBV2 to TRBJ2-7, with D perhaps given as TRBD1 or TRBD2 (5 bases each). The CDR3 totals 16 residues. The germline gives CDR1 SNHLY, CDR2 FYNNEI. V lost 6 bases, J lost 4 bases, and 22 bases lay in between.

The chain employs TRBV29-1 and TRBJ2-1; TRBD2 matches 7 bases. The CDR3 spans 13 residues. Germline V gives CDR1 SQVTM, CDR2 ANQGSEA. Trimming cost V 2 bases and J 8 bases; bases outside gene matches: 6. The CDR3 bases are TGCAGCGTTGAACTTAGACTAGCCCATGAGCAGTTCTTC. It yields the protein CSVELRLAHEQFF.

The genes are TRBV9 and TRBJ1-4, with no clear D. The CDR3 sequence is 14 residues long. Germline CDR1 and CDR2: SGDLS and YYNGEE. Trimming shortened V by 4 bases and J by 5 bases, and 12 bases separated the two germline ends. CDR3 sequence reads: CASSPREPNEKLFF. CDR3 DNA: TGTGCCAGCAGCCCTAGGGAGCCGAATGAAAAACTGTTTTTT.

This clonotype was picked up a small number of times. This chain uses TRBV3-1 with TRBJ2-1; 9 nucleotides align to TRBD2. This CDR3 has 15 amino acids. V shed 3 bases, J shed 5 bases, and the junction held 5 bases outside the gene matches. Germline V gene data show CDR1 as LGHDT and CDR2 as YNNKEL (reference sequence). CDR3 loop: CASSQGLAANNEQFF. CDR3 DNA: TGTGCCAGCAGCCAGGGACTAGCAGCAAACAATGAGCAGTTCTTC.

The V and J genes are TRBV30 and TRBJ1-2; D gene ambiguous. The CDR3 spans 13 residues. Per germline, CDR1 GTSNPN and CDR2 SVGIG (reference sequence). The V gene lost 0 bases and the J gene lost 6 bases, with 11 bases spanning the gap. In DNA, the CDR3 is TGTGCCTGGAGTGTACAAATTACGGATGGCTACACCTTC. It encodes CAWSVQITDGYTF.

This clonotype appeared once. This chain joins TRBV7-9 and TRBJ2-7, with 9 bases lining up with TRBD1. This CDR3 has 15 residues. The junction had 6 bases not matched to a gene; V was cut back by 1 base and J by 5 bases. Germline values: CDR1 SEHNR, CDR2 FQNEAQ (reference sequence). The CDR3 sequence: CASSLVDRGGDEQYF. The CDR3 DNA reads as TGTGCCAGCAGCTTAGTGGACAGGGGAGGGGACGAGCAGTACTTC.

The chain has TRBV4-3 and TRBJ2-5; perhaps TRBD1 as D (5 bases). Matching the DNA end better, TRBJ2-7 makes the J call doubtful. This CDR3 region has 15 residues. Germline CDR1 and CDR2: LGHNA and YSLEER. The chain's CDR3 is CASSHQSGRAYEQYF. The DNA for the CDR3 is TGCGCCAGCAGCCACCAATCAGGCAGGGCCTACGAGCAGTACTTC.